This TCR beta chain was recorded in a study of OX40 agonist ivuxolimab in advanced cancers. The wider study: The mean age was roughly 60 years, ranging from about 20 to 79, with 82.7% of participants male. Earlier treatment with anti-PD-1, anti-PD-L1 or anti-CTLA-4 was permitted, and 35% to 40% had received some.

General study points: CD4+ and CD8+ blood T cells expanded clonally by week 6 at 0.1 to 3.0 mg/kg.

Samples of blood were obtained at baseline, on cycle 4 day 1, and on cycle 7 day 1. Looked up from germline, CDR1 is SGHNT and CDR2 is YYREEE (reference sequence). The ends were cut back, 7 bases at V and 5 bases at J, with 15 bases in the middle. This CDR3 has 13 residues. A note on this clone: Its antigen is not identified. At the DNA level, this CDR3 is encoded by other sequences in the same sample as well.

Repertoires were generated with immunoSEQ multiplex PCR, while TCRdb's copy carries only in-frame clones and drops some. The repertoire includes roughly 62,000 clones, roughly 85% of them detected once, and 4.5% to 5.5% sits in the top ten. V is TRBV5-4 and J is TRBJ1-2; D remains unclear. The sequence derives from an adult with an advanced solid tumor such as melanoma, head and neck, liver or kidney cancer. The material sequenced was CD4+ or CD8+ T cells sorted from blood, taken in a trial of the OX40 agonist ivuxolimab. This CDR3 reads CASHPESSYGYTF. CDR3 sequence (DNA): TGTGCCAGCCATCCCGAGAGCTCTTATGGCTACACCTTC.